The 32 T cell receptor beta chains given below trace back to one sample, sequenced in a study of blood T cell repertoires in COVID-19. Measured with immunoSEQ multiplex PCR; TCRdb has only the in-frame clones, and not every one. Of about 65,000 clones listed, about 81% are singletons. The sequenced sample consisted of peripheral blood. These TCRs come from a man aged 80 or over with acute or convalescent COVID-19.

The chain joins TRBV10-2 to TRBJ2-1; 10 nucleotides agree with TRBD1. This CDR3 contains 16 residues. With 6 bases clipped from V and 0 bases from J, the junction kept 5 bases outside the gene matches. Germline lookup yields CDR1 WSHSY and CDR2 SAAADI. CDR3 in amino acids: CASSDRGLSSYNEQFF. The CDR3 coding sequence is TGCGCCAGCAGCGACAGGGGGCTGAGCTCCTACAATGAGCAGTTCTTC.

The chain recombines TRBV7-9 with TRBJ1-3, with D unresolved. V lost 1 base and J 2 bases, leaving 6 bases between the germline ends. Germline CDR1 is SEHNR and CDR2 is FQNEAQ (reference sequence). The CDR3 is 14 residues long. Here the CDR3 reads CASSLGQTGNTIYF. CDR3 DNA sequence: TGTGCCAGCAGCTTAGGCCAGACTGGAAACACCATATATTTT.

The rearrangement uses TRBV27 and TRBJ1-3, with D unresolved. This CDR3 has 13 residues. V gave up 5 bases and J gave up 0 bases, with 5 bases separating them. Germline assignment: CDR1 MNHEY and CDR2 SMNVEV (reference sequence). The CDR3 nucleotides are TGTGCCAGCAGTCCCCTCTCTGGAAACACCATATATTTT. This encodes CASSPLSGNTIYF.

This clone was seen just once. This chain joins TRBV2 and TRBJ1-6; a possible D gene is TRBD1 (5 bases). The CDR3 totals 14 residues. Per the germline V gene, CDR1 is SNHLY and CDR2 is FYNNEI. V dropped 4 bases and J dropped 7 bases, with 11 bases sitting between them. The CDR3 here is CASSAATGNSPLHF. The CDR3 DNA follows: TGTGCCAGCAGTGCTGCCACAGGAAATTCACCCCTCCACTTT.

The rearrangement links TRBV2 to TRBJ2-3; D is perhaps TRBD1 (5 bases). The germline V gene has CDR1 SNHLY and CDR2 FYNNEI. Between the trimmed V and J ends, which lost 6 bases and 1 base, there was a span of 14 bases. The CDR3 sequence is 15 residues long. CDR3 protein: CASRAQALGTDTQYF. For the CDR3, the DNA is TGTGCCAGCAGGGCACAGGCCCTTGGCACAGATACGCAGTATTTT.

The chain is built from TRBV4-1 and TRBJ2-7; weak D call: TRBD1 (8 bases). Germline CDR1 reads MGHRA; CDR2 reads YSYEKL. This CDR3 has 14 amino acids. Trimming took off 4 bases at V and 4 bases at J, with 14 bases between the two ends. CDR3 nucleotides: TGCGCCAGCAGCCTAGGACAGGGAGGGTACGAGCAGTACTTC. Its translation: CASSLGQGGYEQYF.

The chain links TRBV7-8 to TRBJ1-1; no clear D. V was clipped by 3 bases and J by 1 base, with 18 bases between them. This CDR3 is built from 17 residues. Germline V gene sequence: CDR1 SGHVS, CDR2 FQNEAQ. CDR3 DNA sequence: TGTGCCAGCAGCTTGAGGAGGCGGACCGGAGAGAACACTGAAGCTTTCTTT. Protein product: CASSLRRRTGENTEAFF.

This chain links TRBV5-4 with TRBJ2-5, with D possibly being TRBD1 (5 bases). The V end lost 4 bases, the J end lost 1 base, and 11 bases lay between the germline ends. This CDR3 comprises 14 residues. Per the germline V gene, CDR1 is SGHNT and CDR2 is YYREEE (reference sequence). The CDR3 region is CASSPRRGQETQYF. In DNA form, the CDR3 reads TGTGCCAGCAGCCCAAGAAGGGGCCAAGAGACCCAGTACTTC.

This clone was detected only once. V and J are TRBV7-6 and TRBJ1-3; a weak D match, TRBD1 (6 bases). Trimming stripped 1 base from V and 8 bases from J, with 15 bases between. CDR3 length equals 15 residues. From germline, CDR1 is SGHVS and CDR2 FNYEAQ. The CDR3 loop is CASSLDGRPGDTIYF. The CDR3 nucleotides read TGTGCCAGCAGCTTAGATGGCAGGCCAGGGGACACCATATATTTT.

The V and J genes are TRBV4-1 and TRBJ1-2; 8 positions match TRBD1. Trimming cost V 2 bases and J 4 bases; bases outside gene matches: 12. This CDR3 is 17 amino acids long. Germline CDR1 MGHRA, CDR2 YSYEKL. This chain's CDR3 is CASSQQQPGQGSYGYTF. The CDR3 bases are TGCGCCAGCAGCCAACAACAGCCAGGACAGGGTTCCTATGGCTACACCTTC.

This clone was detected once. The V gene is TRBV13, the J gene TRBJ2-2, with TRBD1 matching over 7 bases. V shed 2 bases and J 0 bases; nucleotides not matched to a gene: 3. The CDR3 extends over 16 amino acids. Germline V gives CDR1 PRHDT, CDR2 FYEKMQ (reference sequence). CDR3 DNA sequence: TGTGCCAGCAGCTTAACAGGGGCCACGAACACCGGGGAGCTGTTTTTT. Translation: CASSLTGATNTGELFF.

The CDR3, as DNA: TGTGCCTGGAATAGGGGGCCAGTGCAGTACTTC. It specifies CAWNRGPVQYF. The chain has TRBV30 and TRBJ2-7, with TRBD1 matching over 7 bases. This CDR3 is built from 11 residues. Trimming removed 4 bases from V and 9 bases from J; junction bases left unmatched: 6. Germline V CDR1 and CDR2: GTSNPN, SVGIG (reference sequence).

Points on this clone: Other DNA sequences in this specimen translate into the identical CDR3. The V gene is TRBV19, the J gene TRBJ1-1; the match to TRBD1 covers 8 bases. CDR1 LNHDA and CDR2 SQIVND come from the germline V gene (reference sequence). Trimming removed 3 bases from V and 5 bases from J; junction bases left unmatched: 2. This CDR3 has 13 amino acids. CDR3 nucleotide sequence: TGTGCCAGTAGTATTGGGACAGGAACTGAAGCTTTCTTT. It translates to CASSIGTGTEAFF.

The rearrangement uses TRBV6-5 and TRBJ2-1; D is undetermined. Germline V CDR1 and CDR2: MNHEY, SVGAGI. The CDR3 contains 14 residues. V gave up 0 bases and J gave up 5 bases, with 8 bases separating them. The CDR3 loop reads CASSYSWSDNEQFF. The DNA for the CDR3 is TGTGCCAGCAGTTACTCGTGGTCAGACAATGAGCAGTTCTTC.

V is TRBV7-2 and J is TRBJ1-1; a possible D gene is TRBD1 (5 bases). The germline V gene has CDR1 SGHTA and CDR2 FQGNSA. Trimming removed 3 bases at V and 4 bases at J, with 12 bases between. The CDR3 totals 14 residues. This CDR3 is CASSFRVGATEAFF. CDR3 DNA: TGTGCCAGCAGCTTTCGGGTTGGGGCCACTGAAGCTTTCTTT.

The chain recombines TRBV11-2 with TRBJ1-1, with 9 nucleotides matching TRBD1. J was trimmed by 4 bases and V by 4 bases; bases with no gene match: 1. Looked up from germline, CDR1 is SGHAT and CDR2 is FQNNGV. The CDR3 totals 13 residues. The CDR3 spells CASSSQGATEAFF. CDR3 DNA: TGTGCCAGCAGCTCACAGGGGGCCACTGAAGCTTTCTTT. The entire variable domain, with the rest obtained from reference TRBV11-2 and TRBJ1-1, is as follows: EAGVAQSPRYKIIEKRQSVAFWCNPISGHATLYWYQQILGQGPKLLIQFQNNGVVDDSQLPKDRFSAERLKGVDSTLKIQPAKLEDSAVYLCASSSQGATEAFFGQGTRLTVV.

The chain combines TRBV7-3 with TRBJ2-3, with 8 bases fitting TRBD1. The CDR3 extends over 16 amino acids. Trimming removed 2 bases from V and 3 bases from J; junction bases left unmatched: 7. CDR1 SGHTA and CDR2 FQGTGA come from the germline V gene. The CDR3 DNA sequence: TGTGCCAGCAGCTTACAGGGGGCGAGGTTGACAGATACGCAGTATTTT. Translated, it gives CASSLQGARLTDTQYF.

J is TRBJ2-2 and V is TRBV11-2; D ambiguous. Trimming took off 5 bases at V and 1 base at J, with 2 bases between the two ends. Germline values: CDR1 SGHAT, CDR2 FQNNGV. The length of the CDR3 is 12 residues. The CDR3 reads CASSLNTGELFF. In DNA form, the CDR3 reads TGTGCCAGCAGCCTGAACACCGGGGAGCTGTTTTTT.

The chain employs TRBV2 and TRBJ1-1, with 7 nucleotides matching TRBD1. The V and J ends lost 4 bases and 4 bases, in that order; junction bases with no gene match: 6. CDR1 and CDR2 (germline): SNHLY, FYNNEI. The length of the CDR3 is 14 residues. Written as DNA, the CDR3 is TGTGCCAGCAGTGTTCAGGGGGATGTCACTGAAGCTTTCTTT. Translated, it gives CASSVQGDVTEAFF.

The chain carries TRBV2 and TRBJ1-5, with 8 bases fitting TRBD1. The CDR3 runs 14 residues. The V and J ends lost 5 bases and 6 bases, in that order; junction bases with no gene match: 6. Germline V gene lookup returns CDR1 SNHLY and CDR2 FYNNEI. DNA of the CDR3: TGTGCCAGCAGTCTTGACAGGGGTAGTCAGCCCCAGCATTTT. It yields the protein CASSLDRGSQPQHF.

V and J are TRBV5-4 and TRBJ2-7; D is unresolved. CDR3 length: 15 residues. The V and J ends lost 0 bases and 2 bases respectively, with 12 bases between them. Germline assignment: CDR1 SGHNT and CDR2 YYREEE (reference sequence). In DNA, the CDR3 is TGTGCCAGCAGCTTGGCGCTATCGGTCCCCTACGAGCAGTACTTC. Its translation is CASSLALSVPYEQYF.

This rearrangement joins TRBV10-2 to TRBJ1-6; 8 nucleotides agree with TRBD1. CDR1 is WSHSY, CDR2 SAAADI, per germline. CDR3 length equals 14 residues. The junction had 5 bases not matched to a gene; V was cut back by 6 bases and J by 7 bases. The CDR3 nucleotides read TGCGCCAGCAGGATGGGACAGGCAAATTCACCCCTCCACTTT. Amino acids: CASRMGQANSPLHF.

This chain uses TRBV4-2 with TRBJ2-3; no clear D gene. Deletions cut 4 bases from V and 3 bases from J, with 5 bases between. Germline assignment: CDR1 LGHNA and CDR2 YNFKEQ. This CDR3 has 12 amino acids. The CDR3 loop reads CASSRSTDTQYF. The CDR3 DNA is TGTGCCAGCAGCCGTAGTACAGATACGCAGTATTTT.

The chain carries TRBV7-6 and TRBJ2-3; a possible D gene is TRBD2 (7 bases). Deletions cut 0 bases from V and 2 bases from J, with 15 bases between. Germline CDR1 reads SGHVS; CDR2 reads FNYEAQ. The CDR3 is 17 amino acids. CDR3 sequence reads: CASSLAGGRSHTDTQYF. CDR3 DNA sequence: TGTGCCAGCAGCTTAGCGGGGGGGCGCTCTCACACAGATACGCAGTATTTT.

This clone was counted between two and nine times. In nucleotides, the CDR3 is TGTGCCAGCAGCCAAGATTTCAACGGGAGGGGGACTGAAGCTTTCTTT. Translating gives CASSQDFNGRGTEAFF. This chain connects TRBV4-2 to TRBJ1-1, with D perhaps TRBD1 (6 bases). This CDR3 has 16 residues. From germline, CDR1 is LGHNA and CDR2 YNFKEQ. The V gene lost 0 bases and the J gene lost 5 bases, with 16 bases spanning the gap.

The chain has TRBV9 and TRBJ2-7; 7 bases are shared with TRBD1. This CDR3 spans 16 amino acids. Germline CDR1 is SGDLS and CDR2 is YYNGEE. Trimming cost V 5 bases and J 3 bases; bases outside gene matches: 14. CDR3 sequence: CASSPLIGTEGYEQYF. In DNA form, the CDR3 reads TGTGCCAGCAGTCCACTTATTGGGACAGAGGGCTACGAGCAGTACTTC.

This sequence joins TRBV11-2 and TRBJ1-5; D gene uncertain. The CDR3 is 15 amino acids. Germline V gene lookup returns CDR1 SGHAT and CDR2 FQNNGV. V lost 6 bases and J 1 base, leaving 13 bases between the germline ends. The CDR3 DNA sequence: TGTGCCAGCAGTGTATCAGGTTCAAGCAATCAGCCCCAGCATTTT. Protein sequence: CASSVSGSSNQPQHF.

A remark on this clone: A read error may account for a junction end that differs from germline. This chain connects TRBV12-3 or TRBV12-4 to TRBJ2-4; 10 bases line up with TRBD1. The CDR3 contains 13 residues. CDR3 bases: TGTGCCAGCAGTTTGGGGACAGGGGCTCCCAAGCACTTC. Translated, it gives CASSLGTGAPKHF.

A few counts support this clone. The chain employs TRBV4-1 and TRBJ2-2; a possible D gene is TRBD2 (6 bases). Trimming took off 1 base at V and 0 bases at J, with 9 bases between the two ends. Germline assignment: CDR1 MGHRA and CDR2 YSYEKL. There are 16 residues in the CDR3. As DNA, the CDR3 is TGCGCCAGCAGCCAAGCCAGCGGGCCGAACACCGGGGAGCTGTTTTTT. It codes for CASSQASGPNTGELFF.

This clone was seen a handful of times. This sequence joins TRBV19 and TRBJ1-4; TRBD1 matches at 7 bases. Trimming cost V 4 bases and J 6 bases; bases outside gene matches: 2. Germline V gene lookup returns CDR1 LNHDA and CDR2 SQIVND (reference sequence). The CDR3 is 13 amino acids. The CDR3 DNA sequence: TGTGCCAGTAGTAGGGACAGAGATGAAAAACTGTTTTTT. This encodes CASSRDRDEKLFF.

The rearrangement links TRBV11-2 to TRBJ1-2, with TRBD1 identical over 8 bases. CDR3 length: 14 amino acids. J gave up 8 bases and V 1 base, and 6 bases lay outside the gene matches. Germline V gives CDR1 SGHAT, CDR2 FQNNGV. DNA of the CDR3: TGTGCCAGCAGCTTAGTAGGGTCAGGGGGCGGCTACACCTTC. Protein sequence: CASSLVGSGGGYTF.

This chain connects TRBV19 to TRBJ2-5; the D gene is possibly TRBD2 (6 bases). This CDR3 comprises 14 residues. The germline V gene has CDR1 LNHDA and CDR2 SQIVND (reference sequence). V lost 0 bases to trimming and J lost 7 bases, with 12 bases between them. The CDR3 DNA reads TGTGCCAGTAGTATAGATAGCGGCACTGCGACCCAGTACTTC. Translating gives CASSIDSGTATQYF.